A single T cell receptor beta chain is shown here with its context. TCRdb re-called the RT-PCR reads through MiXCR, storing one row per CDR3 protein. This table holds approximately 200,000 distinct CDR3 sequences, around 40% found once. This specimen comes from a study of patients and donors after allogeneic stem cell transplantation. The CDR3 has 14 amino acids. Germline CDR1 is SGHDN and CDR2 is FVKESK. V was shortened by 4 bases and J by 2 bases, with 12 bases between the two germline ends. Sequenced material: blood, either unsorted or a sorted T cell fraction (not recorded which). This receptor was obtained from a human donor who was either an allogeneic HSCT recipient or a stem cell or donor lymphocyte infusion donor (not recorded which). It is not recorded whose cells these are; they may come from a transplant donor. The rearrangement uses TRBV14 and TRBJ2-7, with D unresolved. The CDR3 loop reads CASSPYRLPYEQYF. In nucleotides, the CDR3 is TGTGCCAGCAGCCCTTACCGTCTGCCCTACGAGCAGTACTTC.